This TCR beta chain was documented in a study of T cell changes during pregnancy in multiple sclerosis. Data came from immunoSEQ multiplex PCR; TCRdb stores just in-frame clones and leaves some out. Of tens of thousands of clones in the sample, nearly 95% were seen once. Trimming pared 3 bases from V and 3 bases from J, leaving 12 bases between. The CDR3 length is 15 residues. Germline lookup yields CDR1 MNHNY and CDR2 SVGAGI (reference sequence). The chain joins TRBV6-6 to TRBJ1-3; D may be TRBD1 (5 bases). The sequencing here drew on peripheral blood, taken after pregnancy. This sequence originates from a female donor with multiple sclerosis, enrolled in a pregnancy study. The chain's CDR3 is CASSYSGDGGNTIYF. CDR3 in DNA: TGTGCCAGCAGTTATTCGGGGGATGGTGGAAACACCATATATTTT.